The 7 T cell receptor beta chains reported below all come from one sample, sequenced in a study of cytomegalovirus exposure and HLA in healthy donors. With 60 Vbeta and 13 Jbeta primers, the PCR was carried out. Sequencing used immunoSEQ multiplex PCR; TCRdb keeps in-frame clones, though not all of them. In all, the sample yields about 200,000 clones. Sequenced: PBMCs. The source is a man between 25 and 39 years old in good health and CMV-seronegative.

This CDR3 reads CAYYRDNTQYF. The CDR3 nucleotides are TGTGCGTATTACAGGGATAATACGCAGTATTTT. The rearrangement links TRBV30 to TRBJ2-3; maybe TRBD1 (6 bases). CDR3 size: 11 residues. CDR1 is GTSNPN and CDR2 is SVGIG in the germline V gene (reference sequence).

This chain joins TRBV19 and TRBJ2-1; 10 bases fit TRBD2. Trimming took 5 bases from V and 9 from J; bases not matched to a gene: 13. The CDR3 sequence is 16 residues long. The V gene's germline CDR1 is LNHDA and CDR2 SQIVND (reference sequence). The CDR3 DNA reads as TGTGCCAGTAGTCCCTCCCCCCTAGCGGGAGCTGGTGAGCAGTTCTTC. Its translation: CASSPSPLAGAGEQFF.

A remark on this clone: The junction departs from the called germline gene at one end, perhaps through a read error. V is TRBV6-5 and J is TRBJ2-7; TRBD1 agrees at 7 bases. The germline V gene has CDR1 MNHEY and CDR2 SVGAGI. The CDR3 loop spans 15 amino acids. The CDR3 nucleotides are TGTGCCAGCAGTTACGAGGGGGCTCTTTCCTTCGAGCAGTACTTC. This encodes CASSYEGALSFEQYF.

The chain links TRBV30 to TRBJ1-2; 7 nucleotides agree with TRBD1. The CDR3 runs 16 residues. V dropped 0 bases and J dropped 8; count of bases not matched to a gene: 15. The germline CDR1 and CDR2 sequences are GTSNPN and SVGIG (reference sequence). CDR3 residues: CAWSVGHLTGSRGYTF. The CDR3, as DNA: TGTGCCTGGAGTGTAGGTCATTTGACAGGGAGCCGCGGCTACACCTTC.

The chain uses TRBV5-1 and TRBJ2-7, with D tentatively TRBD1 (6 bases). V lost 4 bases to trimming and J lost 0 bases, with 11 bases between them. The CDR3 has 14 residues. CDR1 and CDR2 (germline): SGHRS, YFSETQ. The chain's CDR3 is CASSPGQPSYEQYF. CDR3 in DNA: TGCGCCAGCAGCCCCGGACAGCCCTCCTACGAGCAGTACTTC.

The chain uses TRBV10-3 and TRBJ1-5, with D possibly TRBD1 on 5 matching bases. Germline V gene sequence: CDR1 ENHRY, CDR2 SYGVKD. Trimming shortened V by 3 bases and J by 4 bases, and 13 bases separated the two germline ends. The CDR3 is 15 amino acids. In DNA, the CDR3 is TGTGCCATCAGTGATGTAGGAGGGGAGAATCAGCCCCAGCATTTT. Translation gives CAISDVGGENQPQHF.

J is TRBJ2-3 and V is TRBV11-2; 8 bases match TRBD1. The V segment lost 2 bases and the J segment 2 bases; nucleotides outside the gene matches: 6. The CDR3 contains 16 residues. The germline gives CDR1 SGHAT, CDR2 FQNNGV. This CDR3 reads CASSLSSDRVTDTQYF. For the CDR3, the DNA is TGTGCCAGCAGCTTATCCTCGGACAGGGTCACAGATACGCAGTATTTT.